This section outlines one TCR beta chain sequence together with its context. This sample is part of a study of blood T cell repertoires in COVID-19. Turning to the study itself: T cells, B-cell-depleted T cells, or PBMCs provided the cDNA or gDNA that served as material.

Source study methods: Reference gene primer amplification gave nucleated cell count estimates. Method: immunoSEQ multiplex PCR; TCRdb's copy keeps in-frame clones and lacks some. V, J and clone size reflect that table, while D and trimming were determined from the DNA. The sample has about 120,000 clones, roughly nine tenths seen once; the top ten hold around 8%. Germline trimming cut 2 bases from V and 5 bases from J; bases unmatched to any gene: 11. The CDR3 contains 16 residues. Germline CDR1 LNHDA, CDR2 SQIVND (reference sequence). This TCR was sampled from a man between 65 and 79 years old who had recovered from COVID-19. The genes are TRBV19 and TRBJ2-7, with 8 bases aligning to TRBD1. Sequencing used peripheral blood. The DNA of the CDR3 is TGTGCCAGTAGTATAAATCCGTCAGGGGGCGCCGACGAGCAGTACTTC. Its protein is CASSINPSGGADEQYF.